This passage covers 21 T cell receptor beta chains from one sample sequenced in a study of blood T cell repertoires in COVID-19. Only in-frame clones appear in the TCRdb table, and some are missing; sequencing was by immunoSEQ multiplex PCR. The sample lists fewer than 120,000 clones, roughly four fifths occurring once. The sample was peripheral blood. The receptors come from a woman aged 60-75 years with acute or convalescent COVID-19.

The chain uses TRBV11-2 and TRBJ2-1; tentatively, D is TRBD1 (6 bases). The CDR3 spans 14 residues. The germline V gene encodes CDR1 SGHAT and CDR2 FQNNGV. The V gene lost 3 bases and the J gene lost 7 bases, with 13 bases spanning the gap. CDR3 loop: CASSFAPGANEQFF. The CDR3 nucleotides read TGTGCCAGCAGCTTCGCTCCAGGGGCAAATGAGCAGTTCTTC. Drawing the rest from reference TRBV11-2 and TRBJ2-1, the complete variable domain is EAGVAQSPRYKIIEKRQSVAFWCNPISGHATLYWYQQILGQGPKLLIQFQNNGVVDDSQLPKDRFSAERLKGVDSTLKIQPAKLEDSAVYLCASSFAPGANEQFFGPGTRLTVL.

The chain is built from TRBV7-2 and TRBJ2-2; 9 positions agree with TRBD2. The CDR3 consists of 14 residues. The V gene's germline CDR1 is SGHTA and CDR2 FQGNSA. Trimming at V came to 7 bases and at J to 1 base, leaving 1 base not matched to a gene. The CDR3 sequence: CASKRGENTGELFF. CDR3 bases: TGTGCCAGCAAGCGGGGGGAGAACACCGGGGAGCTGTTTTTT. The full variable domain, with the rest looked up from reference TRBV7-2 and TRBJ2-2, is GAGVSQSPSNKVTEKGKDVELRCDPISGHTALYWYRQSLGQGLEFLIYFQGNSAPDKSGLPSDRFSAERTGGSVSTLTIQRTQQEDSAVYLCASKRGENTGELFFGEGSRLTVL.

The count of this clone is one. The chain carries TRBV10-3 and TRBJ2-7; the D gene is possibly TRBD1 (6 bases). V lost 10 bases and J lost 4, with 23 bases in between. CDR1 is ENHRY, CDR2 SYGVKD, per germline. The CDR3 has 15 amino acids. The CDR3 protein is CATTPGQGRTYEQYF. CDR3 bases: TGTGCCACGACTCCGGGCCAGGGGCGCACGTACGAGCAGTACTTC.

This clone was counted only a few times. The chain has TRBV28 and TRBJ2-2; D is ambiguous. The CDR3 contains 12 residues. The V gene lost 8 bases and the J gene lost 6 bases, with 10 bases spanning the gap. Germline assignment: CDR1 MDHEN and CDR2 SYDVKM. The CDR3 sequence: CASPCPPGELFF. CDR3 nucleotides: TGTGCCAGCCCCTGTCCCCCCGGGGAGCTGTTTTTT.

The rearrangement links TRBV7-6 to TRBJ2-1; 11 positions agree with TRBD2. V was clipped by 5 bases and J by 9 bases; unmatched bases: 9. Per the germline V gene, CDR1 is SGHVS and CDR2 is FNYEAQ. This CDR3 has 15 residues. In DNA, the CDR3 is TGTGCCAGCAGCCTCACTAGCGGGGGAAATTTTGAGCAGTTCTTC. Amino acids: CASSLTSGGNFEQFF.

The table lists this clone with a few counts. The rearrangement uses TRBV7-8 and TRBJ1-3, with 7 bases lining up with TRBD1. CDR1 is SGHVS, CDR2 FQNEAQ, per germline. This CDR3 is built from 14 residues. J lost 2 bases, V lost 3 bases, and 1 base had no gene match. CDR3 coding DNA: TGTGCCAGCAGCTTGACAGGGACTGGAAACACCATATATTTT. Amino acids: CASSLTGTGNTIYF.

V gene TRBV5-4 combines with J gene TRBJ1-6; TRBD1 aligns across 8 bases. The CDR3 has 17 amino acids. The germline CDR1 and CDR2 sequences are SGHNT and YYREEE (reference sequence). V trimming: 0 bases; J trimming: 9 bases; junction bases outside the gene matches: 11. The CDR3 here is CASSLDAAGGYGSPLHF. CDR3 DNA sequence: TGTGCCAGCAGCTTGGACGCGGCAGGGGGCTATGGTTCACCCCTCCACTTT.

This clone turned up a few times. The CDR3 reads CASSLGDRDTGELFF. CDR3 coding DNA: TGCGCCAGCAGCTTGGGGGACAGAGACACCGGGGAGCTGTTTTTT. The chain carries TRBV5-1 and TRBJ2-2; 7 nucleotides align to TRBD1. Germline CDR1 is SGHRS and CDR2 is YFSETQ. This CDR3 spans 15 amino acids. With V trimmed by 0 bases and J by 3 bases, 2 bases remained unmatched.

This chain uses TRBV2 with TRBJ2-1, with D maybe TRBD2 (6 bases). CDR3 length: 14 residues. The V gene's germline CDR1 is SNHLY and CDR2 FYNNEI. V was shortened by 7 bases and J by 7 bases, with 17 bases between the two germline ends. CDR3 nucleotides: TGTGCCAGCAATCCTAGCGTTCGCTTAAATGAGCAGTTCTTC. The encoded protein is CASNPSVRLNEQFF.

This chain connects TRBV5-1 to TRBJ2-1; 10 bases match TRBD1. CDR1 is SGHRS and CDR2 is YFSETQ in the germline V gene. V shed 1 base and J 5 bases; nucleotides not matched to a gene: 3. The CDR3 sequence is 15 residues long. This CDR3 reads CASSLIGTGDNEQFF. In DNA form, the CDR3 reads TGCGCCAGCAGCTTGATTGGGACAGGGGACAATGAGCAGTTCTTC.

CDR3 in amino acids: CASSPAMDRGYGYTF. The DNA for the CDR3 is TGTGCCAGCAGCCCAGCCATGGACAGGGGATATGGCTACACCTTC. This chain links TRBV11-2 with TRBJ1-2, with 9 nucleotides matching TRBD1. Per the germline V gene, CDR1 is SGHAT and CDR2 is FQNNGV. The CDR3 runs to 15 residues. V lost 5 bases, J lost 5 bases, and 9 bases stayed unmatched.

The rearrangement uses TRBV29-1 and TRBJ2-4; tentatively, D is TRBD2 (6 bases). Trimming removed 4 bases at V and 4 bases at J, with 14 bases between. Germline V gene sequence: CDR1 SQVTM, CDR2 ANQGSEA. This CDR3 region has 14 residues. The CDR3 coding sequence is TGCAGCGTTGGCGGGAAGGCTGCAAAAAACATTCAGTACTTC. This encodes CSVGGKAAKNIQYF. The whole variable domain, remainder taken from reference TRBV29-1 and TRBJ2-4, is SAVISQKPSRDICQRGTSLTIQCQVDSQVTMMFWYRQQPGQSLTLIATANQGSEATYESGFVIDKFPISRPNLTFSTLTVSNMSPEDSSIYLCSVGGKAAKNIQYFGAGTRLSVL.

The chain carries TRBV25-1 and TRBJ2-3; 8 nucleotides line up with TRBD2. The CDR3 is 14 residues long. The V segment lost 3 bases and the J segment 4 bases; nucleotides outside the gene matches: 3. Germline loops: CDR1 MGHDK, CDR2 SYGVNS. Written as DNA, the CDR3 is TGTGCCAGCAGTGATGCGGGGGGCCCAGATACGCAGTATTTT. It yields the protein CASSDAGGPDTQYF.

The chain recombines TRBV18 with TRBJ2-7, with D maybe TRBD2 (7 bases). The germline V gene has CDR1 KGHSH and CDR2 LQKENI. Trimming pared 0 bases from V and 2 bases from J, leaving 14 bases between. This CDR3 contains 16 residues. CDR3 in amino acids: CASSPPLGGGAYEQYF. DNA of the CDR3: TGTGCCAGCTCACCACCTTTGGGGGGGGGCGCCTACGAGCAGTACTTC.

The rearrangement links TRBV10-2 to TRBJ1-4; TRBD1 is a possible D gene (5 bases). CDR3 length equals 16 residues. Trimming removed 0 bases from V and 2 bases from J, with 10 bases in between. Germline assignment: CDR1 WSHSY and CDR2 SAAADI. CDR3 bases: TGCGCCAGCAGTGAGTCCCCTGGGGCGACTAATGAAAAACTGTTTTTT. This codes for CASSESPGATNEKLFF.

The genes are TRBV18 and TRBJ1-2; D is unclear. The V gene lost 6 bases and the J gene lost 8 bases, with 13 bases spanning the gap. The CDR3 spans 12 residues. Germline V gives CDR1 KGHSH, CDR2 LQKENI. The CDR3 is CASSRFQKGYTF. CDR3 in DNA: TGTGCCAGCTCTCGATTCCAGAAAGGCTACACCTTC. Variable domain in full (rest from reference TRBV18 and TRBJ1-2): NAGVMQNPRHLVRRRGQEARLRCSPMKGHSHVYWYRQLPEEGLKFMVYLQKENIIDESGMPKERFSAEFPKEGPSILRIQQVVRGDSAAYFCASSRFQKGYTFGSGTRLTVV.

Here the CDR3 DNA reads TGTGCCAGCAGTTCACTAGTGCCCTACGAGCAGTACTTC. Its protein is CASSSLVPYEQYF. The chain employs TRBV28 and TRBJ2-7, with D possibly matching TRBD2 (5 bases). With 4 bases removed from V and 2 bases from J, the gap between germline ends came to 9 bases. This CDR3 has 13 amino acids. Germline CDR1 is MDHEN and CDR2 is SYDVKM.

The V call is TRBV29-1, the J call TRBJ1-4, with a tentative D call TRBD1 (5 bases). Trimming pared 3 bases from V and 4 bases from J, leaving 12 bases between. CDR3 size: 14 residues. Germline CDR1 and CDR2: SQVTM and ANQGSEA. CDR3 sequence reads: CSVEVDSYNEKLFF. The CDR3 coding sequence is TGCAGCGTTGAGGTCGACAGCTATAATGAAAAACTGTTTTTT.

This CDR3 is CASSPPQAGADEKLFF. DNA for the CDR3: TGTGCCAGCTCACCACCGCAGGCAGGGGCGGATGAAAAACTGTTTTTT. The chain combines TRBV18 with TRBJ1-4, with a tentative D call TRBD1 (6 bases). The germline CDR1 and CDR2 sequences are KGHSH and LQKENI. The V and J ends lost 0 bases and 6 bases respectively, with 14 bases between them. This CDR3 has 16 amino acids.

This clone appeared a few times. The V and J genes are TRBV5-6 and TRBJ2-7; 10 bases are a match to TRBD1. There are 14 residues in the CDR3. J was trimmed by 5 bases and V by 3 bases; bases with no gene match: 5. CDR1 is SGHDT, CDR2 YYEEEE, per germline. In DNA form, the CDR3 reads TGTGCCAGCAGCTGGGGGACAGGGGCGGACGAGCAGTACTTC. It is translated as CASSWGTGADEQYF.

The V gene is TRBV5-5, the J gene TRBJ1-5; D is undetermined. This CDR3 region has 15 residues. V lost 4 bases and J 8 bases, leaving 19 bases between the germline ends. CDR1 and CDR2 (germline): SGHKS, YYEKEE (reference sequence). The CDR3 sequence is CASSTTPGINEPQHF. CDR3 nucleotides: TGTGCCAGCAGCACAACCCCTGGCATTAATGAGCCCCAGCATTTT.